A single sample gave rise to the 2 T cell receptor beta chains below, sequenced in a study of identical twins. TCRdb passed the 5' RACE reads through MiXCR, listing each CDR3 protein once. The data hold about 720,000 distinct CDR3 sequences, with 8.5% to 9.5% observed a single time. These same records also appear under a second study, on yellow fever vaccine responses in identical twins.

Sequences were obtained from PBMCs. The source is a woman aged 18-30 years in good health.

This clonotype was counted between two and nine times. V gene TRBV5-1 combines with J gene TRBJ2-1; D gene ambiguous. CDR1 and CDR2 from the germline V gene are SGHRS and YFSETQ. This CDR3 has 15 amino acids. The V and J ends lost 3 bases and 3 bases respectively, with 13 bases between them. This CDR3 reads CASSSPIAYYNEQFF. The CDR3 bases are TGCGCCAGCAGCTCCCCCATAGCCTACTACAATGAGCAGTTCTTC.

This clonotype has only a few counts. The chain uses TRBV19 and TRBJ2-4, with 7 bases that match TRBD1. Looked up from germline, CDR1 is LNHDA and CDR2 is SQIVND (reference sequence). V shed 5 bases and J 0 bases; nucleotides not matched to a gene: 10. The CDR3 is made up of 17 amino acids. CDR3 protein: CASSPRDRILAKNIQYF. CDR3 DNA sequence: TGTGCCAGTAGTCCCCGGGACAGAATACTAGCCAAAAACATTCAGTACTTC.